This T cell receptor beta chain was identified during a study of shared clonotypes between healthy human individuals. TCRdb's table, derived via immunoSEQ multiplex PCR, lists solely in-frame clones and lacks some. The sample shows roughly 1,000,000 clones, approximately 80% of them seen only once. With 5 bases removed from V and 0 bases from J, the gap between germline ends came to 13 bases. The CDR3 extends over 16 amino acids. In germline, CDR1 is SGHTA, CDR2 FQGNSA. This receptor was obtained from a young man in good health. Some clones in this sample may be carry-over from other donors' samples. Source material: memory CD4+ T cells from PBMCs. The subset: CD45RA-negative fraction. This chain connects TRBV7-2 to TRBJ1-4, with TRBD1 as a possible D gene (6 bases). As DNA, the CDR3 is TGTGCCAGCAGCAAGACAGGATATGCAACTAATGAAAAACTGTTTTTT. Translation: CASSKTGYATNEKLFF.